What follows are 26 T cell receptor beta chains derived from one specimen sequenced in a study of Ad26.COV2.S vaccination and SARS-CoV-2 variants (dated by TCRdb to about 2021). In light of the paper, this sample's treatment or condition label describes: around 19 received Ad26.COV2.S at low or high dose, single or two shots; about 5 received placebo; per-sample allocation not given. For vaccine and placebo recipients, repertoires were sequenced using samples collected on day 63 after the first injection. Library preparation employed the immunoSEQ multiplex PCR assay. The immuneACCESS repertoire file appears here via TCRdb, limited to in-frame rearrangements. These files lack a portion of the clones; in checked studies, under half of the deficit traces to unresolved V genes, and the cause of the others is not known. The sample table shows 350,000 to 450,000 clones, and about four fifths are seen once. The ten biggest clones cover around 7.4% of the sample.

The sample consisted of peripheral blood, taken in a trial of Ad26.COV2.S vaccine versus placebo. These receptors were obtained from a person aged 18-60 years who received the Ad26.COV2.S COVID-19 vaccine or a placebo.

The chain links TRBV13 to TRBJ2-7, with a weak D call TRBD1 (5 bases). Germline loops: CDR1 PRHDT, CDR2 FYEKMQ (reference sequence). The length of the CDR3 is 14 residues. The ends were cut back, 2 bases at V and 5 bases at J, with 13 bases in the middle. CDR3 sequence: CASSLRGGGHEQYF. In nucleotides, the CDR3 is TGTGCCAGCAGCTTAAGGGGTGGCGGTCACGAGCAGTACTTC.

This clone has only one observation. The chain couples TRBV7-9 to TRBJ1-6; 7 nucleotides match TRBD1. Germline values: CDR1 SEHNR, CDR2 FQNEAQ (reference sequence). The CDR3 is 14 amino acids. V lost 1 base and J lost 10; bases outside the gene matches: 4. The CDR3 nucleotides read TGTGCCAGCAGCTTAGACAGGGGAGAGTCACCCCTCCACTTT. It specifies CASSLDRGESPLHF.

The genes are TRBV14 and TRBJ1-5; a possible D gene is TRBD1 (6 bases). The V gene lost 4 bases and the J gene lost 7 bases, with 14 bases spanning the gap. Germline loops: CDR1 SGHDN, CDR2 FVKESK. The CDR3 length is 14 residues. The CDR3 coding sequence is TGTGCCAGCAGCCGCACAGGGCGGCGACAGCCCCAGCATTTT. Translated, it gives CASSRTGRRQPQHF.

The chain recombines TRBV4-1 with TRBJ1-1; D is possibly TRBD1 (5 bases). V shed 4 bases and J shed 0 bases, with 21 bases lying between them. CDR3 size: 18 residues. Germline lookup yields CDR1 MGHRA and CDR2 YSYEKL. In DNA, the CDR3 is TGCGCCAGCAGCCGACCACCGGGGCCAAAGGGGTTGAACACTGAAGCTTTCTTT. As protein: CASSRPPGPKGLNTEAFF.

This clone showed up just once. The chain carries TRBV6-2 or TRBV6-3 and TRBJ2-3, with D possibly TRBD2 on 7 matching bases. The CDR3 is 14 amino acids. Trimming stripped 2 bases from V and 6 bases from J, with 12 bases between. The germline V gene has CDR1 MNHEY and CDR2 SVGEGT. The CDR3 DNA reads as TGTGCCAGCAGTTACGGGGGGGGCTCGGATACGCAGTATTTT. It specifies CASSYGGGSDTQYF.

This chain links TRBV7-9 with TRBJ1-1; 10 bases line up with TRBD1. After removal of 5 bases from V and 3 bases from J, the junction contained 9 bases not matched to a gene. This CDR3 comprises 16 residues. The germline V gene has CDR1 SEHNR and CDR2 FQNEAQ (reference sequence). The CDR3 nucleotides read TGTGCCAGCAGCCCAGGGACAGGGGCAACCTACACTGAAGCTTTCTTT. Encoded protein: CASSPGTGATYTEAFF.

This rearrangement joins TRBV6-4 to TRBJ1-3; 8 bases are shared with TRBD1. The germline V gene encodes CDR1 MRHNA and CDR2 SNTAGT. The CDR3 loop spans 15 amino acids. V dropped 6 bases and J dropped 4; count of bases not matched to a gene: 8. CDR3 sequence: CASSPEGTGGNTIYF. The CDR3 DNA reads TGTGCCAGCAGCCCCGAAGGGACAGGCGGAAACACCATATATTTT.

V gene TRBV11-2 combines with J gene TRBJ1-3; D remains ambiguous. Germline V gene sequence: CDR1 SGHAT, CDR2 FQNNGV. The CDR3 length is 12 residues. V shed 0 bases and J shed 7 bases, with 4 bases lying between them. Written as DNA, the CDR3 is TGTGCCAGCAGCTTAGACGGGAACACCATATATTTT. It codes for CASSLDGNTIYF.

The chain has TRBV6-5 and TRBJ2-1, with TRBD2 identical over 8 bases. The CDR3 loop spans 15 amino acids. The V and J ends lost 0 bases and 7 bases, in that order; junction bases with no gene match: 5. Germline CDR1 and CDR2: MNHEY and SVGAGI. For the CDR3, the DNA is TGTGCCAGCAGTTACTCCCGGGGGGGTCGAAATGAGCAGTTCTTC. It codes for CASSYSRGGRNEQFF.

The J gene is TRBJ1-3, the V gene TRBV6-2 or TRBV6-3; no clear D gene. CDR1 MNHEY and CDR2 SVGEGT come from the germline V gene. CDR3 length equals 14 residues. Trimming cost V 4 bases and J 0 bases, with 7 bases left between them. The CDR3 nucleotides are TGTGCCAGCAGTTCGGTCTTCTCTGGAAACACCATATATTTT. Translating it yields CASSSVFSGNTIYF.

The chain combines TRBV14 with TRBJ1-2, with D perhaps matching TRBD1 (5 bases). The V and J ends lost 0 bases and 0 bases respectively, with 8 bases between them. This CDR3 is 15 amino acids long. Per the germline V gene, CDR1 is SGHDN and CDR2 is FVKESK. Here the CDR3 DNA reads TGTGCCAGCAGCCAAGAGGCGGGGGCTAACTATGGCTACACCTTC. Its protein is CASSQEAGANYGYTF.

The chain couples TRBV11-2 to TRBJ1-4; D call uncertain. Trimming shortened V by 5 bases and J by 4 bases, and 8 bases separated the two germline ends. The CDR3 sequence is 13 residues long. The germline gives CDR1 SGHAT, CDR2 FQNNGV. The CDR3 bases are TGTGCCAGCAGCCGGGCTATTAATGAAAAACTGTTTTTT. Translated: CASSRAINEKLFF. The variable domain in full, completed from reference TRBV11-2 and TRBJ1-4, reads EAGVAQSPRYKIIEKRQSVAFWCNPISGHATLYWYQQILGQGPKLLIQFQNNGVVDDSQLPKDRFSAERLKGVDSTLKIQPAKLEDSAVYLCASSRAINEKLFFGSGTQLSVL.

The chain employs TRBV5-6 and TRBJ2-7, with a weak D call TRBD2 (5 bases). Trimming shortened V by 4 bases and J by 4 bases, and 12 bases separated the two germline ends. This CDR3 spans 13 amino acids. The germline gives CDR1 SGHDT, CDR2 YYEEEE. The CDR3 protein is CASSAPGLYEQYF. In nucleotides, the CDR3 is TGTGCCAGCAGCGCTCCTGGACTTTACGAGCAGTACTTC. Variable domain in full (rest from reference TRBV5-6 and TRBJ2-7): DAGVTQSPTHLIKTRGQQVTLRCSPKSGHDTVSWYQQALGQGPQFIFQYYEEEERQRGNFPDRFSGHQFPNYSSELNVNALLLGDSALYLCASSAPGLYEQYFGPGTRLTVT.

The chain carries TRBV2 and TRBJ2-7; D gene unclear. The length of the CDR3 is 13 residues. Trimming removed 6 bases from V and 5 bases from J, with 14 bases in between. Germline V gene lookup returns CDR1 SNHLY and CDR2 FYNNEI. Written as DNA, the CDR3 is TGTGCCAGCAGCGGAAGTACACCTGACGAGCAGTACTTC. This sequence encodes CASSGSTPDEQYF. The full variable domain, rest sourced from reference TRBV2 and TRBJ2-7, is EPEVTQTPSHQVTQMGQEVILRCVPISNHLYFYWYRQILGQKVEFLVSFYNNEISEKSEIFDDQFSVERPDGSNFTLKIRSTKLEDSAMYFCASSGSTPDEQYFGPGTRLTVT.

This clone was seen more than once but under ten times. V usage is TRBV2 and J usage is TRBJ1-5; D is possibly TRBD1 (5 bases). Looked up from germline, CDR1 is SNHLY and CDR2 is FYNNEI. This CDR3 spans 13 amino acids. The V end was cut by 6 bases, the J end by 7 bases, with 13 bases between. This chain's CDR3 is CASRDGGPQPQHF. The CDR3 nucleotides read TGTGCCAGCAGGGACGGGGGACCCCAGCCCCAGCATTTT.

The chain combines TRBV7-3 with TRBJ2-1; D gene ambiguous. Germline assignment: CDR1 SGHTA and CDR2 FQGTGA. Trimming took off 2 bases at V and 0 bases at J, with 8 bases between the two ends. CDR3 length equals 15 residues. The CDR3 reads CASSLDLFSYNEQFF. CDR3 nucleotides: TGTGCCAGCAGCTTAGACCTCTTCTCCTACAATGAGCAGTTCTTC.

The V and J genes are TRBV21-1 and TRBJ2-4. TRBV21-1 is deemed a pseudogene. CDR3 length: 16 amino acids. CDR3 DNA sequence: TGTGCCAGCAGCAAAGAAGGGGGGCTAACAGGGCACATTCAGTACTTC. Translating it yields CASSKEGGLTGHIQYF.

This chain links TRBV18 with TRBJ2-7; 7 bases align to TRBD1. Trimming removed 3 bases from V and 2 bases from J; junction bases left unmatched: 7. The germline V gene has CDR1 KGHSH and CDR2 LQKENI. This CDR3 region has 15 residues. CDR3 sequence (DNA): TGTGCCAGCTCACCGAGCCGGGACAGACCCTACGAGCAGTACTTC. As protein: CASSPSRDRPYEQYF.

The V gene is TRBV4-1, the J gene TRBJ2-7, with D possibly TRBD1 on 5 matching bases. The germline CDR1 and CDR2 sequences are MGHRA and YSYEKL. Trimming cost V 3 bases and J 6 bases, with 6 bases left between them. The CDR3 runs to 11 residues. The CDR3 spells CASSQGPEQYF. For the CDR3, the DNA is TGCGCCAGCAGCCAGGGGCCCGAGCAGTACTTC.

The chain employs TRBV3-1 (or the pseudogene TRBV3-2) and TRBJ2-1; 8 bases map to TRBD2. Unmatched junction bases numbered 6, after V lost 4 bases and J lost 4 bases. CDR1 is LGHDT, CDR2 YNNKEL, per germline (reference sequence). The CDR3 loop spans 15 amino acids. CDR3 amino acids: CASSRETSVYNEQFF. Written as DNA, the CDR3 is TGTGCCAGCAGCCGAGAGACTAGCGTTTACAATGAGCAGTTCTTC.

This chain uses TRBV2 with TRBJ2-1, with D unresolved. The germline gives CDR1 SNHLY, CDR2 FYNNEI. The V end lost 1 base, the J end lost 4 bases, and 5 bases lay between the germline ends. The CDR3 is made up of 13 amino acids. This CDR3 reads CASSEGVYNEQFF. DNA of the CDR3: TGTGCCAGCAGTGAAGGCGTTTACAATGAGCAGTTCTTC.

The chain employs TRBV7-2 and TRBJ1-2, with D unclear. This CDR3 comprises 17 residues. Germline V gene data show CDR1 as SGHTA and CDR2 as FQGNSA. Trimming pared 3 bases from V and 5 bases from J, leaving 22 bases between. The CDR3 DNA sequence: TGTGCCAGCAGCTTGTCCTTGACCGATCCTTCTTTATATGGCTACACCTTC. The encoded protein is CASSLSLTDPSLYGYTF.

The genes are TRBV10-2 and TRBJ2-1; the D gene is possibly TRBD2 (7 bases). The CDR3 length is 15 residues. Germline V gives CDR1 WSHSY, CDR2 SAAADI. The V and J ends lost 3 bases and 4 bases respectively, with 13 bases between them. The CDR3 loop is CASSEWGGIYNEQFF. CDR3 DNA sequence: TGCGCCAGCAGTGAATGGGGGGGCATTTACAATGAGCAGTTCTTC.

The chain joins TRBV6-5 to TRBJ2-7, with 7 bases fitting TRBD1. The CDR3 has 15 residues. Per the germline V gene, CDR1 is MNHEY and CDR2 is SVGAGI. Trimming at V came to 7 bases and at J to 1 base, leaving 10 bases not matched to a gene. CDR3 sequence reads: CASNPQVGQSYEQYF. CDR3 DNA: TGTGCCAGCAACCCACAGGTGGGACAGTCCTACGAGCAGTACTTC.

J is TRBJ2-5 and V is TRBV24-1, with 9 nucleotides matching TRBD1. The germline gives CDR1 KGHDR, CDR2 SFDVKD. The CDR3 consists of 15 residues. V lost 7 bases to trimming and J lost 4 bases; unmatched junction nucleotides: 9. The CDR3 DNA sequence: TGTGCCACCAGACTAAGGACAGGGGTACGAGAGACCCAGTACTTC. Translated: CATRLRTGVRETQYF.

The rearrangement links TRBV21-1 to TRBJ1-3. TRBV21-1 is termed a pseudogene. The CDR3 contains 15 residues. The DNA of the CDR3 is TGTGCCAGCAGCCCCCGCGAAGGATCCGGAAACACCATATATTTT. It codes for CASSPREGSGNTIYF.